The entry below gives a single T cell receptor beta chain sequence along with its context. The record originates from a study of Ad26.COV2.S vaccination and SARS-CoV-2 variants. Looking at the study overall: Donor got 5x10^10 or 1x10^11 viral particles of Ad26.COV2.S.

Treatment indicated: roughly 19 received Ad26.COV2.S at low or high dose, single or two shots; several received placebo; per-sample allocation not given. Samples analyzed were those drawn on day 63 after the first vaccine or placebo injection. The germline V gene has CDR1 MNHEY and CDR2 SVGAGI. V was shortened by 8 bases and J by 5 bases, with 18 bases between the two germline ends. This CDR3 has 14 amino acids. Repertoires were generated with immunoSEQ multiplex PCR, while TCRdb's copy carries only in-frame clones and drops some. The data hold about 320,000 clones, with about 86% observed a single time.

The chain uses TRBV6-5 and TRBJ2-5, with a weak D call TRBD1 (6 bases). The receptor's source is a person between 18 and 65 years old who received the Ad26.COV2.S COVID-19 vaccine or a placebo. Sequencing was performed on peripheral blood, taken in a trial of Ad26.COV2.S vaccine versus placebo. CDR3 DNA: TGTGCCAGCCGGGGCCAGGGGAGTTTGGAGACCCAGTACTTC. Translating gives CASRGQGSLETQYF.